This TCR beta chain is from a study of response to subunit inactivated influenza vaccine. Whole-study findings and limits: After each seasonal influenza vaccination, few new T cells are recruited, the authors suggested.

Germline trimming cut 1 base from V and 0 bases from J; bases unmatched to any gene: 7. This CDR3 spans 19 amino acids. Per the germline V gene, CDR1 is SGHAT and CDR2 is FQNNGV. As to this clonotype: Its target is not known.

One entry per CDR3 protein, called by TCRdb with MiXCR from the RT-PCR reads. The sample contains under 550,000 distinct CDR3 sequences, about 7.6% of which appear only once. This receptor was identified in a man between 50 and 69 years old who received an inactivated influenza vaccine. The starting material was PBMCs from blood, obtained 23 to 25 months after vaccination. The chain couples TRBV11-2 to TRBJ2-6; 9 bases are a match to TRBD2. This chain's CDR3 is CASSLVASGIISGANVLTF. CDR3 DNA: TGTGCCAGCAGCTTAGTGGCTAGCGGGATTATCTCTGGGGCCAACGTCCTGACTTTC.